This is a list of T cell receptor beta chains from one sample in a study of CD8+CD57+ T cells in acquired aplastic anemia. In TCRdb, the reads were re-called with MiXCR into one record per CDR3 protein. The data contain about 58,000 distinct CDR3 sequences, approximately 50% of them singletons. Source material: sorted CD4+, CD8+, or CD8+CD57+ T cells (not recorded which) from PBMCs. The receptors here all came from a human donor with aplastic anemia. CDR3s include the opening cysteine and the closing phenylalanine or tryptophan. Each record gives: CDR3 protein, CDR3 DNA, CDR3 length, J gene, V gene, D gene, clone size. D genes are given only for firm matches. Only some rows state a clone size, as once, few, many or a class for expanded clones.

cdr3_aa: CSVAGSPRGNTEAFF
cdr3_nt: TGCAGCGTTGCGGGGTCACCCCGAGGGAACACTGAAGCTTTCTTT
cdr3_length: 15
j_call: TRBJ1-1
v_call: TRBV29-1
d_call: -
clone_size: once

cdr3_aa: CASSLGGSGRTDTQYF
cdr3_nt: TGCGCCAGCAGCTTGGGTGGTAGCGGGAGAACAGATACGCAGTATTTT
cdr3_length: 16
j_call: TRBJ2-3
v_call: TRBV5-1
d_call: TRBD2
clone_size: -

cdr3_aa: CAISESEREYSNQPQHF
cdr3_nt: TGTGCCATCAGTGAGTCAGAGAGGGAATATAGCAATCAGCCCCAGCATTTT
cdr3_length: 17
j_call: TRBJ1-5
v_call: TRBV10-3
d_call: -
clone_size: -

cdr3_aa: CASSYPKGFSPLHF
cdr3_nt: TGTGCCAGCAGTTACCCCAAGGGGTTCTCACCCCTCCACTTT
cdr3_length: 14
j_call: TRBJ1-6
v_call: TRBV6-2/TRBV6-3
d_call: -
clone_size: many

cdr3_aa: CASSDRGEQYF
cdr3_nt: TGTGCCAGCAGTGACAGGGGAGAGCAGTACTTC
cdr3_length: 11
j_call: TRBJ2-7
v_call: TRBV7-8
d_call: TRBD1
clone_size: -

cdr3_aa: CASSLSGPDSTF
cdr3_nt: TGTGCCAGCAGCCTAAGTGGGCCGGACTCGACCTTC
cdr3_length: 12
j_call: TRBJ1-2
v_call: TRBV7-9
d_call: -
clone_size: many

cdr3_aa: CASSLSTTYEQYF
cdr3_nt: TGTGCCAGCAGCTTGAGCACCACCTACGAGCAGTACTTC
cdr3_length: 13
j_call: TRBJ2-7
v_call: TRBV7-6
d_call: -
clone_size: -

cdr3_aa: CATELRDSNQPQHF
cdr3_nt: TGTGCCACGGAACTCAGGGATAGCAATCAGCCCCAGCATTTT
cdr3_length: 14
j_call: TRBJ1-5
v_call: TRBV24-1
d_call: -
clone_size: -

cdr3_aa: CASSLAGDSSYNEQFF
cdr3_nt: TGTGCCAGCAGCTTAGCCGGGGACAGTTCCTACAATGAGCAGTTCTTC
cdr3_length: 16
j_call: TRBJ2-1
v_call: TRBV7-2
d_call: TRBD1
clone_size: many

cdr3_aa: CASSLAPGSSNYGYTF
cdr3_nt: TGTGCCAGCAGTTTGGCCCCCGGCAGTTCCAACTATGGCTACACCTTC
cdr3_length: 16
j_call: TRBJ1-2
v_call: TRBV12-3/TRBV12-4
d_call: -
clone_size: once

cdr3_aa: CSVEDRGEDGGYTF
cdr3_nt: TGCAGCGTTGAAGATCGGGGCGAGGACGGTGGCTACACCTTC
cdr3_length: 14
j_call: TRBJ1-2
v_call: TRBV29-1
d_call: -
clone_size: once

cdr3_aa: CASSPGQGSNYGYTF
cdr3_nt: TGTGCCAGCAGCCCGGGACAGGGGTCAAACTATGGCTACACCTTC
cdr3_length: 15
j_call: TRBJ1-2
v_call: TRBV7-9
d_call: TRBD1
clone_size: once

cdr3_aa: CASSYSGRGEKLFF
cdr3_nt: TGTGCCAGCAGTTACTCCGGACGGGGTGAAAAACTGTTTTTT
cdr3_length: 14
j_call: TRBJ1-4
v_call: TRBV6-5
d_call: -
clone_size: many

cdr3_aa: CASSPTGLSSPLHF
cdr3_nt: TGTGCCAGCAGCCCAACAGGGTTGAGTTCACCCCTCCACTTT
cdr3_length: 14
j_call: TRBJ1-6
v_call: TRBV4-2
d_call: -
clone_size: -

cdr3_aa: CASSYSLTRSEAFF
cdr3_nt: TGTGCCAGCAGTTACTCTCTGACCAGGTCTGAAGCTTTCTTT
cdr3_length: 14
j_call: TRBJ1-1
v_call: TRBV6-5
d_call: -
clone_size: -

cdr3_aa: CASSLAGGAYEQYF
cdr3_nt: TGTGCCAGCAGTTTAGCGGGGGGGGCCTACGAGCAGTACTTC
cdr3_length: 14
j_call: TRBJ2-7
v_call: TRBV2
d_call: TRBD2
clone_size: medium-sized

cdr3_aa: CASIPGPHTGELFF
cdr3_nt: TGTGCCAGCATTCCGGGACCTCACACCGGGGAGCTGTTTTTT
cdr3_length: 14
j_call: TRBJ2-2
v_call: TRBV2
d_call: -
clone_size: -

cdr3_aa: CASRAWESDNSPLHF
cdr3_nt: TGTGCCAGCAGGGCGTGGGAAAGCGATAATTCACCCCTCCACTTT
cdr3_length: 15
j_call: TRBJ1-6
v_call: TRBV25-1
d_call: -
clone_size: many

cdr3_aa: CSAFYVTSGVEDTQYF
cdr3_nt: TGCAGTGCTTTCTACGTGACTAGCGGGGTAGAAGATACGCAGTATTTT
cdr3_length: 16
j_call: TRBJ2-3
v_call: TRBV20-1
d_call: TRBD2
clone_size: few

cdr3_aa: CASSFAGGPNEQYF
cdr3_nt: TGTGCCAGCAGCTTTGCGGGGGGGCCCAACGAGCAGTACTTC
cdr3_length: 14
j_call: TRBJ2-7
v_call: TRBV7-6
d_call: TRBD2
clone_size: -

cdr3_aa: CASSLAKETQYF
cdr3_nt: TGTGCCAGCAGCTTAGCGAAAGAGACCCAGTACTTC
cdr3_length: 12
j_call: TRBJ2-5
v_call: TRBV7-9
d_call: -
clone_size: -

cdr3_aa: CASSENLPTREAFF
cdr3_nt: TGCGCCAGCAGTGAAAACTTGCCCACAAGGGAAGCTTTCTTT
cdr3_length: 14
j_call: TRBJ1-1
v_call: TRBV10-2
d_call: -
clone_size: -

cdr3_aa: CASSDNRQGGEKLFF
cdr3_nt: TGTGCCAGTAGCGATAACAGACAAGGAGGTGAAAAACTGTTTTTT
cdr3_length: 15
j_call: TRBJ1-4
v_call: TRBV19
d_call: -
clone_size: many

cdr3_aa: CSTRDSSNGYTF
cdr3_nt: TGTTCCACCAGGGACAGTTCCAATGGCTACACCTTC
cdr3_length: 12
j_call: TRBJ1-2
v_call: TRBV24-1
d_call: TRBD1
clone_size: -

cdr3_aa: CASSPWDMLQDTIYF
cdr3_nt: TGTGCCAGTAGTCCGTGGGACATGCTACAAGACACCATATATTTT
cdr3_length: 15
j_call: TRBJ1-3
v_call: TRBV19
d_call: -
clone_size: -

cdr3_aa: CASSVGTGALNEKLFF
cdr3_nt: TGTGCCAGCAGTGTAGGGACAGGGGCACTTAATGAAAAACTGTTTTTT
cdr3_length: 16
j_call: TRBJ1-4
v_call: TRBV25-1
d_call: TRBD1
clone_size: few